Detailed here is one T cell receptor (beta chain). A far larger clone lies a single base away; this is likely a read error. This sample stems from a study of regulatory T cells in long-lasting Graves disease. Study at large: Antithyroid drugs had been given to newly diagnosed Graves' patients for under 3 months.

According to the study, TCR beta libraries were built with iRepertoire HTBI primers and CDR3-region Arm-PCR. One entry per CDR3 protein, called by TCRdb with MiXCR from the multiplex PCR reads. The sample contains around 330,000 distinct CDR3 sequences, over 15% of which appear only once. The time point here: newly diagnosed GD, antithyroid drugs for less than 3 months. The TCR library was prepared using RNA isolated from PBMCs. Peripheral blood, 7 to 10 milliliters per patient, was collected in EDTA tubes. The CDR3 is 15 residues long. CDR1 is MNHEY, CDR2 SMNVEV, per germline (reference sequence). The sequence came from a female donor with Graves disease. Sequencing was performed on peripheral blood mononuclear cells (PBMCs), taken at new diagnosis, from a patient treated with antithyroid drugs. The chain is built from TRBV27 and TRBJ2-7; no clear D gene. The closer fit of TRBJ2-1 to the DNA end suggests the J call may be wrong. The CDR3 coding sequence is TGTGCCAGCAGACGACGAGACGAAAGCTACAATGAGCAGTTCTTC. This gives the protein CASRRRDESYNEQFF.